This T cell receptor beta chain was sequenced in a study of shared clonotypes between healthy human individuals. As for the study in general: Three plates each covered CD4 naive and memory; CD8 naive two, CD8 memory one.

Sequencing was performed with immunoSEQ multiplex PCR; in TCRdb, only in-frame clones are kept and a portion is missing. The repertoire consists of about 360,000 clones, with less than 75% occurring once and the leading ten covering 8% to 13%. This clonotype was sampled from a young man in good health. Material: memory CD4+ T cells sorted from blood. The subset was: CD45RA-negative fraction.

As DNA, the CDR3 is TGTGCCAGTAGTATTCGATCCTTATCGCAGAGGAGCAATCAGCCCCAGCATTTT. Its protein product is CASSIRSLSQRSNQPQHF. The chain links TRBV19 to TRBJ1-5; D is unresolved. The V end lost 3 bases, the J end lost 1 base, and 19 bases lay between the germline ends. This CDR3 region has 18 residues. Per the germline V gene, CDR1 is LNHDA and CDR2 is SQIVND (reference sequence). The entire variable domain, with the rest obtained from reference TRBV19 and TRBJ1-5, is as follows: DGGITQSPKYLFRKEGQNVTLSCEQNLNHDAMYWYRQDPGQGLRLIYYSQIVNDFQKGDIAEGYSVSREKKESFPLTVTSAQKNPTAFYLCASSIRSLSQRSNQPQHFGDGTRLSIL.